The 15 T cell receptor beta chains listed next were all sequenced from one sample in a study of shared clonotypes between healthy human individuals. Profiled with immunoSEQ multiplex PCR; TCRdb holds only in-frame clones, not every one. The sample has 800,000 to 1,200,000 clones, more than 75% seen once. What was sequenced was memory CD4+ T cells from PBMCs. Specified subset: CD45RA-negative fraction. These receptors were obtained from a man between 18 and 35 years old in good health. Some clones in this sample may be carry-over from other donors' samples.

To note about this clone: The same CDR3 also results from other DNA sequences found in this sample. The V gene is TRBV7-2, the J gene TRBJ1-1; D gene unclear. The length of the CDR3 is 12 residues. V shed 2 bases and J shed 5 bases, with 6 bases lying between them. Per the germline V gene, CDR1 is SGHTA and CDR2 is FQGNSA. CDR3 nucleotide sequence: TGTGCCAGCAGCTTACGGGTTACTGAAGCTTTCTTT. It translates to CASSLRVTEAFF.

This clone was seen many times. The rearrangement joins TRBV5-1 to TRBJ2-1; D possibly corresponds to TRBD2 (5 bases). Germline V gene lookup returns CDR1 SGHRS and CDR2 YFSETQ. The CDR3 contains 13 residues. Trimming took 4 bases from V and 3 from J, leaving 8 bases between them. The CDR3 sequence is CASSARDYNEQFF. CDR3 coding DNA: TGCGCCAGCAGCGCCCGGGACTACAATGAGCAGTTCTTC.

The CDR3 is CAWSDDGNYGYTF. The CDR3 nucleotides read TGTGCCTGGAGCGATGACGGCAACTATGGCTACACCTTC. The chain links TRBV30 to TRBJ1-2; the D is unclear. Germline V gives CDR1 GTSNPN, CDR2 SVGIG (reference sequence). The CDR3 runs 13 residues. Trimming pared 3 bases from V and 2 bases from J, leaving 10 bases between.

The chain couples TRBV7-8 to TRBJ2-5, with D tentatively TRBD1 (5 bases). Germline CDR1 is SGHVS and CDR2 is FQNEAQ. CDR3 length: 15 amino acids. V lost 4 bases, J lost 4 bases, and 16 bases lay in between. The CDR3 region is CASSSLSQTGETQYF. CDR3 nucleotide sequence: TGTGCCAGCAGCTCCCTCTCCCAAACAGGAGAGACCCAGTACTTC. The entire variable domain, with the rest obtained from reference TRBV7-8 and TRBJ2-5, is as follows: GAGVSQSPRYKVAKRGQDVALRCDPISGHVSLFWYQQALGQGPEFLTYFQNEAQLDKSGLPSDRFFAERPEGSVSTLKIQRTQQEDSAVYLCASSSLSQTGETQYFGPGTRLLVL.

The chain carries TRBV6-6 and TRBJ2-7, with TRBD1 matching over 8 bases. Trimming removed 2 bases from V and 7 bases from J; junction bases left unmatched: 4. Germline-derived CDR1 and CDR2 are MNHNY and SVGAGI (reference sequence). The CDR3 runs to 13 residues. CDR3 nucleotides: TGTGCCAGCAGTTACCAGGGGGCGGGGGAGCAGTACTTC. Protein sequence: CASSYQGAGEQYF.

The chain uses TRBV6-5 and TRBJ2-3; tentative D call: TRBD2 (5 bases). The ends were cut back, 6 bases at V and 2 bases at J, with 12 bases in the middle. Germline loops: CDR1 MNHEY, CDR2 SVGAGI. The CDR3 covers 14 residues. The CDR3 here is CASSTRTATDTQYF. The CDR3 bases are TGTGCCAGCAGCACCAGGACTGCCACAGATACGCAGTATTTT.

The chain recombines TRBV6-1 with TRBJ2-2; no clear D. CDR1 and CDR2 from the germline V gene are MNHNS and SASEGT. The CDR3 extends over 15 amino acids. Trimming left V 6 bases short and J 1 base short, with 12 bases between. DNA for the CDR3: TGTGCCAGCAGCCCTAGGACCAAGAACACCGGGGAGCTGTTTTTT. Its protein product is CASSPRTKNTGELFF.

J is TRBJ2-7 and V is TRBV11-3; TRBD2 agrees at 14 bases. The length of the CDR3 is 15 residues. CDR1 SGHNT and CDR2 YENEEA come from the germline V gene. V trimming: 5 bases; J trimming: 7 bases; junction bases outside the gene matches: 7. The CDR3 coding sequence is TGTGCCAGCAGCGCATCGGGACTAGCGGGAGTGGAGCAGTACTTC. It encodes CASSASGLAGVEQYF.

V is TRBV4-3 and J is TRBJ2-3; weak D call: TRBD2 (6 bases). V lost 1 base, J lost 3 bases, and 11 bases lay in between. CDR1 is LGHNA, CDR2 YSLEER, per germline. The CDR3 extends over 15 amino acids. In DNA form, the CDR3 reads TGCGCCAGCAGCCAAGGGAGGGCGGGGACAGATACGCAGTATTTT. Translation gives CASSQGRAGTDTQYF.

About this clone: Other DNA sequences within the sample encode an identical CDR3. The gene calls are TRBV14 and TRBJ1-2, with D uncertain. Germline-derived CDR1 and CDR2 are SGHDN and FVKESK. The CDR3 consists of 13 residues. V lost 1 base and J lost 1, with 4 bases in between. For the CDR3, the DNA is TGTGCCAGCAGCCAAGGTGGTAACTATGGCTACACCTTC. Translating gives CASSQGGNYGYTF.

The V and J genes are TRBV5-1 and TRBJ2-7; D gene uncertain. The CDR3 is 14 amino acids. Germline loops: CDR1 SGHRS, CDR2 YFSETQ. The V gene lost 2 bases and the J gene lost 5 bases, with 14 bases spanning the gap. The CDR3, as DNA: TGCGCCAGCAGCTTATACATGAATGAGAACGAGCAGTACTTC. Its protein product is CASSLYMNENEQYF.

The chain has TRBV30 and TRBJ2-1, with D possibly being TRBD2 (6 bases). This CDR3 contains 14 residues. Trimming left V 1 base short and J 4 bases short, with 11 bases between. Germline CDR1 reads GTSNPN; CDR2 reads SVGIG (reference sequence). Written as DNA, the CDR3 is TGTGCCTGGAGTGGGGGGGTCCCTTACAATGAGCAGTTCTTC. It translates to CAWSGGVPYNEQFF. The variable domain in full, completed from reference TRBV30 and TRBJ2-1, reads SQTIHQWPATLVQPVGSPLSLECTVEGTSNPNLYWYRQAAGRGLQLLFYSVGIGQISSEVPQNLSASRPQDRQFILSSKKLLLSDSGFYLCAWSGGVPYNEQFFGPGTRLTVL.

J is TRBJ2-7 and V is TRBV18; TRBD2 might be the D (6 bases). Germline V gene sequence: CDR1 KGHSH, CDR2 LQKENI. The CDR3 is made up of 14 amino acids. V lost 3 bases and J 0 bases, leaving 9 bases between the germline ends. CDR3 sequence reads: CASSPLALSYEQYF. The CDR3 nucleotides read TGTGCCAGCTCACCCCTAGCGCTCTCCTACGAGCAGTACTTC.

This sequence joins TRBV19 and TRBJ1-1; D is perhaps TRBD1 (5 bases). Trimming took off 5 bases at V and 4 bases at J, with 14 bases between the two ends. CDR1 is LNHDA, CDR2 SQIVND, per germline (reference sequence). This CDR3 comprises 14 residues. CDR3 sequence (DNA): TGTGCCAGTAGTTCGGGGCGGGGTGGCACTGAAGCTTTCTTT. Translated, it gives CASSSGRGGTEAFF. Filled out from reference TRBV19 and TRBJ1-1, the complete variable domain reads DGGITQSPKYLFRKEGQNVTLSCEQNLNHDAMYWYRQDPGQGLRLIYYSQIVNDFQKGDIAEGYSVSREKKESFPLTVTSAQKNPTAFYLCASSSGRGGTEAFFGQGTRLTVV.

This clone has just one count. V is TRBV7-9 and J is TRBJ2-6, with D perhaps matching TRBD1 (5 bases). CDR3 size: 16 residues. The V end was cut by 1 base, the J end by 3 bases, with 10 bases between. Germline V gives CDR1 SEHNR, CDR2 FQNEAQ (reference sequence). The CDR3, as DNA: TGTGCCAGCAGCTTAGGTCAGGGTATTGGGGCCAACGTCCTGACTTTC. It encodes CASSLGQGIGANVLTF.